Following are 2 T cell receptor beta chains from one sample sequenced in a study of blood T cells in healthy people across ages. Using a J-beta primer mix together with a sample-barcoded 5' primer, a second PCR was run for about 6 to 11 cycles. TCRdb redid the calling of the 5' RACE reads with MiXCR, one entry per CDR3 protein. This table holds hundreds of thousands of distinct CDR3 sequences, less than 45% found once. Sample: blood. These receptors were obtained from a man older than 75 in good health.

This clonotype was detected only a few times. The V call is TRBV24-1, the J call TRBJ2-3; 10 bases are shared with TRBD1. The length of the CDR3 is 16 residues. Per the germline V gene, CDR1 is KGHDR and CDR2 is SFDVKD. Trimming removed 3 bases from V and 5 bases from J; junction bases left unmatched: 7. CDR3 residues: CATSDPRRDRGDTQYF. The CDR3 DNA is TGTGCCACCAGTGATCCTCGCCGGGACAGGGGAGATACGCAGTATTTT.

This clonotype was counted once. The chain uses TRBV11-3 and TRBJ2-3; D is possibly TRBD1 or TRBD2 (5 bases each). This CDR3 contains 16 residues. Trimming took 3 bases from V and 1 from J, leaving 14 bases between them. Looked up from germline, CDR1 is SGHNT and CDR2 is YENEEA. As DNA, the CDR3 is TGTGCCAGCAGCTTGGGACGGGGAATAGGCACAGATACGCAGTATTTT. It is translated as CASSLGRGIGTDTQYF. Complete variable domain (other parts from reference TRBV11-3 and TRBJ2-3): EAGVVQSPRYKIIEKKQPVAFWCNPISGHNTLYWYLQNLGQGPELLIRYENEEAVDDSQLPKDRFSAERLKGVDSTLKIQPAELGDSAVYLCASSLGRGIGTDTQYFGPGTRLTVL.